Each of the 19 T cell receptor beta chains below was sequenced from the same sample in a study of blood T cell repertoires in COVID-19 (dated by TCRdb to 2018 to 2021). Libraries were made using the immunoSEQ multiplex PCR assay. TCRdb took over this immuneACCESS table, retaining in-frame rearrangements with V and J assigned. Such tables are incomplete; in checked studies, under half of the missing clones stem from an unresolved V gene, and the remainder is unexplained. The sample yields under 200,000 clones; around nine tenths were counted once. The ten biggest clones cover 3.5% to 4.5% of the sample. Sequenced material: peripheral blood. Receptors were obtained from a man aged 18 to 30 with active or convalescent COVID-19.

The table lists this clone with a few counts. This chain links TRBV14 with TRBJ1-4; 7 bases match TRBD1. Trimming at V came to 1 base and at J to 7 bases, leaving 3 bases not matched to a gene. CDR3 length equals 14 residues. Germline V gene data show CDR1 as SGHDN and CDR2 as FVKESK. CDR3 bases: TGTGCCAGCAGCCAAGGGGACAGTTCTGAAAAACTGTTTTTT. Protein sequence: CASSQGDSSEKLFF.

V and J are TRBV4-1 and TRBJ2-7; 12 bases align to TRBD2. The J segment lost 3 bases and the V segment lost 4 bases, leaving 10 bases of the junction unmatched. This CDR3 has 17 amino acids. Germline V CDR1 and CDR2: MGHRA, YSYEKL. This CDR3 reads CASSPRPASGGDYEQYV. The CDR3 nucleotides read TGCGCCAGCAGCCCTCGACCGGCTAGCGGGGGGGACTACGAGCAGTACGTC.

The chain carries TRBV5-1 and TRBJ2-2; 7 bases map to TRBD1. Per the germline V gene, CDR1 is SGHRS and CDR2 is YFSETQ. V was pared by 4 bases and J by 6 bases, with 9 bases of the junction left unmatched. CDR3 length equals 15 residues. The CDR3 nucleotides are TGCGCCAGCAGCCCCGGGACAGCCGACGCCGGGGAGCTGTTTTTT. Its protein is CASSPGTADAGELFF.

This clone was observed a single time. V gene TRBV7-9 combines with J gene TRBJ1-2, with D unresolved. Per the germline V gene, CDR1 is SEHNR and CDR2 is FQNEAQ (reference sequence). V lost 5 bases and J lost 8, with 15 bases in between. The CDR3 runs 13 residues. The CDR3 DNA follows: TGTGCCAGCAGCCGGGTCCCCTTGGAAGGCTACACCTTC. As protein: CASSRVPLEGYTF.

The V gene is TRBV27, the J gene TRBJ1-6; D unclear. V lost 5 bases and J 9 bases, leaving 14 bases between the germline ends. The CDR3 spans 14 residues. Per the germline V gene, CDR1 is MNHEY and CDR2 is SMNVEV (reference sequence). This CDR3 is CASSLSQGGSPLHF. The CDR3 DNA follows: TGTGCCAGCAGTCTTAGTCAAGGAGGTTCACCCCTCCACTTT.

The rearrangement links TRBV4-1 to TRBJ2-7; tentative D call: TRBD2 (5 bases). The germline V gene encodes CDR1 MGHRA and CDR2 YSYEKL. Between the trimmed V and J ends, which lost 2 bases and 7 bases, there was a span of 18 bases. The CDR3 covers 15 residues. The CDR3 sequence is CASSQRLMGRGEQYF. DNA for the CDR3: TGCGCCAGCAGCCAACGGCTAATGGGGAGAGGTGAGCAGTACTTC.

This chain uses TRBV5-5 with TRBJ1-6; unclear D gene. V was pared by 3 bases and J by 11 bases, with 18 bases between. Looked up from germline, CDR1 is SGHKS and CDR2 is YYEKEE (reference sequence). The CDR3 extends over 15 amino acids. This CDR3 is CASSYTAGAGTPLHF. CDR3 bases: TGTGCCAGCAGCTACACGGCGGGTGCAGGTACACCCCTCCACTTT. The variable domain in full, completed from reference TRBV5-5 and TRBJ1-6, reads DAGVTQSPTHLIKTRGQQVTLRCSPISGHKSVSWYQQVLGQGPQFIFQYYEKEERGRGNFPDRFSARQFPNYSSELNVNALLLGDSALYLCASSYTAGAGTPLHFGNGTRLTVT.

The chain links TRBV11-3 to TRBJ1-1, with D maybe TRBD1 (5 bases). The germline gives CDR1 SGHNT, CDR2 YENEEA. Between the trimmed V and J ends, which lost 4 bases and 4 bases, there was a span of 16 bases. The CDR3 runs 15 residues. The CDR3 loop reads CASSSPLWGGTEAFF. CDR3 nucleotides: TGTGCCAGCAGCTCCCCCCTGTGGGGGGGCACTGAAGCTTTCTTT.

This clone was recorded only once. The chain recombines TRBV19 with TRBJ2-1; possibly TRBD2 for D (7 bases). The CDR3 is 17 residues long. CDR1 and CDR2 from the germline V gene are LNHDA and SQIVND (reference sequence). V was pared by 3 bases and J by 3 bases, with 18 bases between. CDR3: CASSMSGGGAFYNEQFF. As DNA, the CDR3 is TGTGCCAGTAGTATGAGTGGGGGGGGCGCGTTCTACAATGAGCAGTTCTTC. Full variable domain (outside the CDR3, taken from reference TRBV19 and TRBJ2-1): DGGITQSPKYLFRKEGQNVTLSCEQNLNHDAMYWYRQDPGQGLRLIYYSQIVNDFQKGDIAEGYSVSREKKESFPLTVTSAQKNPTAFYLCASSMSGGGAFYNEQFFGPGTRLTVL.

The rearrangement uses TRBV10-1 and TRBJ2-5, with TRBD2 matching over 11 bases. Germline V gene lookup returns CDR1 WNHNN and CDR2 SYGVQD (reference sequence). Trimming took 4 bases from V and 5 from J; bases not matched to a gene: 9. This CDR3 spans 16 amino acids. The CDR3 region has the DNA TGCGCCAGCAGTGCCGCGACTAGCGGGGTTGGCGAGACCCAGTACTTC. It is translated as CASSAATSGVGETQYF.

The CDR3 protein is CASSEGRGPIKYNEQFF. CDR3 in DNA: TGCGCCAGCAGTGAGGGCAGGGGGCCGATAAAATACAATGAGCAGTTCTTC. The V gene is TRBV10-1, the J gene TRBJ2-1; TRBD1 matches at 8 bases. CDR1 WNHNN and CDR2 SYGVQD come from the germline V gene (reference sequence). This CDR3 has 17 amino acids. After removal of 2 bases from V and 4 bases from J, the junction contained 10 bases not matched to a gene.

The V call is TRBV6-1, the J call TRBJ2-3, with 10 bases matching TRBD2. The ends lost 4 bases at V and 4 bases at J; junction bases unmatched: 8. Germline lookup yields CDR1 MNHNS and CDR2 SASEGT. CDR3 length: 16 amino acids. The CDR3 DNA sequence: TGTGCCAGCAGTGGTTCTAGCGGGGGAGGCTCAGATACGCAGTATTTT. Translated, it gives CASSGSSGGGSDTQYF.

The chain links TRBV11-2 to TRBJ1-2; D gene ambiguous. Germline lookup yields CDR1 SGHAT and CDR2 FQNNGV. V was pared by 3 bases and J by 0 bases, with 8 bases between. The CDR3 is made up of 14 amino acids. The CDR3 nucleotides read TGTGCCAGCAGCTTCATCAACTCTAACTATGGCTACACCTTC. This gives the protein CASSFINSNYGYTF. Variable domain in full (rest from reference TRBV11-2 and TRBJ1-2): EAGVAQSPRYKIIEKRQSVAFWCNPISGHATLYWYQQILGQGPKLLIQFQNNGVVDDSQLPKDRFSAERLKGVDSTLKIQPAKLEDSAVYLCASSFINSNYGYTFGSGTRLTVV.

The chain couples TRBV3-1 (or the pseudogene TRBV3-2) to TRBJ2-1; 7 positions agree with TRBD2. This CDR3 comprises 17 residues. The V segment lost 0 bases and the J segment 8 bases; nucleotides outside the gene matches: 13. Looked up from germline, CDR1 is LGHDT and CDR2 is YNNKEL (reference sequence). CDR3 residues: CASSQDSGLVSVHEQFF. CDR3 coding DNA: TGTGCCAGCAGCCAAGATAGTGGACTAGTTTCGGTCCATGAGCAGTTCTTC.

This chain joins TRBV19 and TRBJ2-3; a possible D gene is TRBD1 (5 bases). Germline CDR1 is LNHDA and CDR2 is SQIVND (reference sequence). This CDR3 comprises 15 residues. Trimming pared 2 bases from V and 2 bases from J, leaving 11 bases between. The DNA of the CDR3 is TGTGCCAGTAGTATATTCGACAGACCCACAGATACGCAGTATTTT. Residues: CASSIFDRPTDTQYF.

J is TRBJ2-3 and V is TRBV5-1; D is uncertain. Deletions cut 4 bases from V and 0 bases from J, with 9 bases between. CDR1 is SGHRS, CDR2 YFSETQ, per germline. The CDR3 runs 14 residues. CDR3 in amino acids: CASSPPDSTDTQYF. CDR3 sequence (DNA): TGCGCCAGCAGCCCCCCAGATAGCACAGATACGCAGTATTTT.

The chain has TRBV27 and TRBJ2-3; tentatively, D is TRBD2 (5 bases). CDR1 and CDR2 (germline): MNHEY, SMNVEV (reference sequence). The CDR3 has 12 amino acids. CDR3 amino acids: CAALPQRDTQYF. The DNA of the CDR3 is TGTGCAGCGCTGCCCCAGCGGGATACGCAGTATTTT.

This rearrangement joins TRBV11-2 to TRBJ2-1, with TRBD1 matching over 8 bases. Losses at the gene ends were 5 bases for V and 7 bases for J; bases not matched to a gene: 4. Germline V gene sequence: CDR1 SGHAT, CDR2 FQNNGV. The CDR3 consists of 13 residues. The CDR3 reads CASSEDRVNEQFF. The CDR3 coding sequence is TGTGCCAGCAGCGAGGACAGGGTGAATGAGCAGTTCTTC.

The J gene is TRBJ1-4, the V gene TRBV6-5, with TRBD1 as a possible D gene (6 bases). The germline V and J ends were trimmed by 6 bases and 8 bases, with 13 bases remaining between them. The CDR3 extends over 13 amino acids. Per germline, CDR1 MNHEY and CDR2 SVGAGI. CDR3 residues: CASRPQGYEKLFF. The CDR3 nucleotides read TGTGCCAGCAGACCACAGGGTTACGAAAAACTGTTTTTT.